The rows below give T cell receptor beta chains drawn from one sample of a study of T cell changes during pregnancy in multiple sclerosis. The method was immunoSEQ multiplex PCR; TCRdb's version includes in-frame clones alone and lacks a portion of them. Among tens of thousands of clones, about 92% were seen once, and the ten largest hold around 0.41%. Material: CD4+ T cells from peripheral blood mononuclear cells, obtained in the second trimester of pregnancy. These receptors originate from a female donor with multiple sclerosis, enrolled in a pregnancy study. The CDR3 runs from the conserved cysteine through the conserved F or W. A D gene is named only where the DNA matches it firmly. Size is omitted from some rows. Given values are once, few, many or a class for expanded clones.

>TRBJ1-4|.|.|TRBV19
CASSISVLNEKLFF
TGTGCCAGTAGTATTTCAGTCCTGAATGAAAAACTGTTTTTT
>TRBJ2-1|TRBD2|.|TRBV11-2
CASRPTSGRFDEQFF
TGTGCCAGCAGGCCTACTAGCGGGAGATTTGATGAGCAGTTCTTC
>TRBJ2-3|.|.|TRBV20-1
CSVPAVDTQYF
TGCAGTGTTCCGGCGGTAGATACGCAGTATTTT
>TRBJ2-1|.|.|TRBV5-6
CASSVPTKFYNEQFF
TGTGCCAGCAGCGTCCCGACAAAATTCTACAATGAGCAGTTCTTC
>TRBJ2-5|TRBD1|once|TRBV5-1
CASRETQGASGETQYF
TGCGCCAGCAGGGAAACACAGGGGGCGAGCGGGGAGACCCAGTACTTC
>TRBJ2-7|.|.|TRBV11-2
CASSLESSDWHEQYF
TGTGCCAGCAGCTTAGAGTCTAGCGACTGGCACGAGCAGTACTTC
>TRBJ1-5|.|once|TRBV30
CAWSAGASNQPQHF
TGTGCCTGGAGCGCAGGGGCTAGCAATCAGCCCCAGCATTTT
>TRBJ2-2|TRBD1|few|TRBV6-6
CASSLDRGNTGELFF
TGTGCCAGCAGTTTGGACAGGGGGAACACCGGGGAGCTGTTTTTT
>TRBJ2-2|.|.|TRBV27
CASSLSRGQTGELFF
TGTGCCAGCAGTTTGTCGAGAGGGCAGACCGGGGAGCTGTTTTTT
>TRBJ1-4|.|.|TRBV19
CASSPSPGWNEKLFF
TGTGCCAGTAGCCCCTCCCCAGGGTGGAATGAAAAACTGTTTTTT
>TRBJ1-1|TRBD1|.|TRBV28
CASSPGQGRNTEAFF
TGTGCCAGCAGTCCCGGACAGGGGCGCAACACTGAAGCTTTCTTT
>TRBJ1-2|TRBD1|.|TRBV2
CARSGQTNYGYTF
TGTGCCAGATCGGGACAGACGAACTATGGCTACACCTTC
>TRBJ1-5|TRBD1|once|TRBV6-5
CASRADRGVNQPQHF
TGTGCCAGCAGGGCTGACAGGGGAGTAAATCAGCCCCAGCATTTT
>TRBJ1-4|TRBD1|.|TRBV11-1
CASSLTGQINEKLFF
TGTGCCAGCAGCTTAACGGGACAGATTAATGAAAAACTGTTTTTT
>TRBJ2-5|TRBD1|.|TRBV6-1
CASRTGGRETQYF
TGTGCCAGCAGAACAGGGGGCAGGGAGACCCAGTACTTC
>TRBJ2-1|.|.|TRBV28
CASSPRARGYINEQFF
TGTGCCAGCAGTCCCAGAGCCAGAGGATACATCAATGAGCAGTTCTTC
>TRBJ1-1|.|.|TRBV27
CASSYDSGNAEAFF
TGTGCCAGCAGTTACGACAGTGGTAATGCTGAAGCTTTCTTT
>TRBJ1-1|.|.|TRBV7-6
CASSLGQANTEAFF
TGTGCCAGCAGCTTAGGTCAGGCGAACACTGAAGCTTTCTTT
>TRBJ2-7|.|.|TRBV5-6
CASSLEGSRVTYEQYF
TGTGCCAGCAGCTTGGAAGGTTCCAGGGTCACTTACGAGCAGTACTTC
>TRBJ2-3|TRBD2|.|TRBV19
CASSLSQRELDTQYF
TGTGCCAGTAGCCTATCCCAGCGGGAGTTAGATACGCAGTATTTT
>TRBJ2-1|TRBD2|.|TRBV11-2
CASSLDRTQLGLAGYNEQFF
TGTGCCAGCAGCTTAGACCGGACACAGCTCGGACTAGCGGGTTACAATGAGCAGTTCTTC
>TRBJ2-3|.|.|TRBV9
CASSVAPGTDTQYF
TGTGCCAGCAGCGTAGCCCCCGGCACAGATACGCAGTATTTT
>TRBJ1-1|TRBD1|.|TRBV28
CASRHRGKAFF
TGTGCCAGCAGACACAGGGGCAAAGCTTTCTTT
>TRBJ2-1|.|.|TRBV7-6
CASSPLGSLVHEQFF
TGTGCCAGCAGCCCTCTCGGGAGTTTGGTCCATGAGCAGTTCTTC
>TRBJ1-3|.|few|TRBV7-9
CASSRTDNSGNTIYF
TGTGCCAGCAGCCGGACAGACAACTCTGGAAACACCATATATTTT
>TRBJ2-2|TRBD2|.|TRBV19
CATGTSGRASYTGELFF
TGTGCCACGGGGACTAGCGGGAGGGCCTCATACACCGGGGAGCTGTTTTTT
>TRBJ1-1|.|.|TRBV7-9
CASSFYGGRGNTEAFF
TGTGCCAGCAGCTTTTATGGGGGGAGGGGGAACACTGAAGCTTTCTTT
>TRBJ2-3|TRBD1|.|TRBV7-9
CASSLGRTGRTDTQYF
TGTGCCAGCAGCTTAGGGCGGACAGGGAGAACAGATACGCAGTATTTT
>TRBJ2-7|TRBD2|.|TRBV15
CATSIRTSGSTRYEQYF
TGTGCCACCAGCATTAGGACTAGCGGGAGTACCCGCTACGAGCAGTACTTC
>TRBJ2-5|.|once|TRBV28
CASSLRRQRPGWETQYF
TGTGCCAGCAGTTTACGGCGCCAAAGGCCGGGGTGGGAGACCCAGTACTTC
>TRBJ2-7|TRBD1|.|TRBV19
CASSPGQVSYEQYF
TGTGCCAGTAGTCCGGGACAGGTCTCCTACGAGCAGTACTTC
>TRBJ2-1|TRBD2|.|TRBV2
CASSQRKGTIYNEQFF
TGTGCCAGCAGCCAAAGGAAGGGGACTATTTACAATGAGCAGTTCTTC
>TRBJ1-2|TRBD1|.|TRBV5-4
CASRRGGTGREYGYTF
TGTGCCAGTCGACGGGGGGGGACAGGGCGTGAATATGGCTACACCTTC
>TRBJ1-2|.|.|TRBV30
CAWRRLSPRYGYTF
TGTGCCTGGAGGCGGCTCTCCCCTCGTTATGGCTACACCTTC
>TRBJ2-3|.|.|TRBV14
CASSLRLGYTDTQYF
TGTGCCAGCAGCCTGCGACTAGGATACACAGATACGCAGTATTTT